The present TCR beta chain was sequenced within a study of T-cell reconstitution after alpha-beta-depleted transplantation in children. This clonotype was seen only a few times. The antigen is unknown. Overall study results and limits: T-cell numbers and diversity, one year after transplant, stemmed largely from T cells that were newly produced. Elevated TCRbeta diversity at day 60 was traced, in some patients, to surviving recipient T cells and thymic progenitors. Two months or so post-transplant, alpha-beta T cells reportedly derived from several hundred expanded graft clones.

The TCRbeta library was prepared with unique molecular identifiers. TCRdb reprocessed the PCR reads via MiXCR and lists one record per CDR3 protein. The sample carries some 830,000 distinct CDR3 sequences, 15% to 20% recorded once. The CDR3 is 16 amino acids. CDR1 is SGHKS and CDR2 is YYEKEE in the germline V gene (reference sequence). Trimming removed 4 bases at V and 7 bases at J, with 23 bases between. The clonotype comes from a male patient under 18 who had a stem cell transplant for acute lymphoblastic leukemia, so the T cells may come from the graft donor. The source material was PBMCs, mostly from graft donor cells, sampled 360 days after TCRalphabeta/CD19-depleted stem cell transplant. This sequence joins TRBV5-5 and TRBJ2-5; the D gene could be TRBD1 or TRBD2 (6 bases each). DNA for the CDR3: TGTGCCAGCAGCCCCCAAGGAGGGGGGAGGCGCTGGACCCAGTACTTC. Encoded protein: CASSPQGGGRRWTQYF.